This TCR beta chain was identified in a study of CXCR3-negative and CXCR3-positive naive CD8 T cells. General observations from the study: Memory cells showed distinct TRBV-TRBJ patterns, while the two naive subsets matched. Both naive subsets showed comparably high diversity, and memory CD8+ cells showed much lower diversity. CXCR3-negative naive cells had less hydrophobic TRB CDR3s than did CXCR3-positive naive cells.

Naive CD8+ T lymphocytes were specified as CD45RO-CCR7+CD27+CD95-. The libraries of TRB cDNA were prepared using 5' RACE with UMI labels. TCRdb reprocessed the 5' RACE reads and stores each CDR3 protein as one record, lacking DNA. Its clone listing holds some 140,000 distinct CDR3 sequences. Looked up from germline, CDR1 is SGHVS and CDR2 is FQNEAQ. The CDR3 is 17 residues long. Note on this clonotype: Its antigen is not known.

The sequence derives from a human donor in good health. Some clones in this sample may be carry-over from other donors' samples. Sequenced material: naive CXCR3+ CD8+ T cells from blood. Specified subset: CD45RO-CCR7+CD27+CD95- naive CD8+ T cells expressing CXCR3 (TNR3+). The rearrangement uses TRBV7-8 and TRBJ2-2; TCRdb indicates TRBD2, and absent DNA this call remains unverified. CDR3 protein: CASSLLAGGPKGGELFF.